This record concerns one TCR beta chain sequence. The sample belongs to a study of shared clonotypes between healthy human individuals. The naive CD8 population came from CD45RO-negative cells selected for CCR7, without terminally differentiated effector memory CD45RA+ cells. Produced via immunoSEQ multiplex PCR; TCRdb's table is partial and in-frame only. Of around 1,900,000 clones listed, over 85% are singletons. The sequence derives from a man aged 18 to 29 in good health. Some clones in this sample may be carry-over from other donors' samples. The specimen sequenced was naive CD8+ T cells from PBMCs.

The CDR3 nucleotides read TGTGCCAGCAGCATCGTGCCCGGGTCGGCGTCCTACGAGCAGTACTTC. It yields the protein CASSIVPGSASYEQYF. J is TRBJ2-7 and V is TRBV5-5; no firm D call. Germline V gene sequence: CDR1 SGHKS, CDR2 YYEKEE (reference sequence). The CDR3 runs to 16 residues. The germline V and J ends were trimmed by 4 bases and 1 base, with 18 bases remaining between them.